The clone carrying this T cell receptor (beta chain) was recorded a few times. Its target is not known. Given a much more abundant clone one base away, this may be a read error. Unique molecular identifiers tagged the TCR beta cDNA libraries. TCRdb re-derived calls from the PCR reads in MiXCR, one entry per CDR3 protein. The sample includes fewer than 850,000 distinct CDR3 sequences, about 27% of them seen just once. The source of the sample is a study of post-analysis software for immune sequencing data. Study-level points and caveats: Compared with controls, patients had more of about five TRBV segments, including TRBV5-6, TRBV5-1 and TRBV20-1.

Germline V lookup: CDR1 SGHTA, CDR2 FQGNSA. This CDR3 comprises 12 residues. Sequences were obtained from blood. The rearrangement links TRBV7-2 to TRBJ1-2; D remains ambiguous. The sequence came from a girl aged 5-17 years with multiple sclerosis. The CDR3 bases are TGTGCCGGCAGCCCGGACGGATATGGCTACACCTTC. Encoded protein: CAGSPDGYGYTF.